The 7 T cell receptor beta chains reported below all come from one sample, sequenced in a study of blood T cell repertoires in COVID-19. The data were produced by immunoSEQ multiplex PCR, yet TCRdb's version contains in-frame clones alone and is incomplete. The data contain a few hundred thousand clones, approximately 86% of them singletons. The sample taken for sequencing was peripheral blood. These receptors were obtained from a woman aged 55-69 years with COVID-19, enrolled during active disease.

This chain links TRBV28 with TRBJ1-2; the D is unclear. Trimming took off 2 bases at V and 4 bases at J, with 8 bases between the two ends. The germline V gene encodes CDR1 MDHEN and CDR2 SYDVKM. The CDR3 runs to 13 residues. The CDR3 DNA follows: TGTGCCAGCAGTTTAGGGCTGCGCTATGGCTACACCTTC. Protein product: CASSLGLRYGYTF.

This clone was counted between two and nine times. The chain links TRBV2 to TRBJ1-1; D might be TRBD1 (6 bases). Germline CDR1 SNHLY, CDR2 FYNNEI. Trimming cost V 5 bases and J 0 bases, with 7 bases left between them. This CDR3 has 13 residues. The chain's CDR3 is CASSTGMNTEAFF. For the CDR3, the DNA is TGTGCCAGCAGTACAGGGATGAACACTGAAGCTTTCTTT.

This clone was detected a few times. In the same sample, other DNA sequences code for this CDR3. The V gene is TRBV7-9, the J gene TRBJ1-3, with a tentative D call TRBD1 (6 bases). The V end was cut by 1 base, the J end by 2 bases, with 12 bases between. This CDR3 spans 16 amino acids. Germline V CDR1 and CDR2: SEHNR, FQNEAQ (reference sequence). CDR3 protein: CASSLVVGATGNTIYF. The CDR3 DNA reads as TGTGCCAGCAGCTTAGTGGTGGGGGCAACTGGAAACACCATATATTTT.

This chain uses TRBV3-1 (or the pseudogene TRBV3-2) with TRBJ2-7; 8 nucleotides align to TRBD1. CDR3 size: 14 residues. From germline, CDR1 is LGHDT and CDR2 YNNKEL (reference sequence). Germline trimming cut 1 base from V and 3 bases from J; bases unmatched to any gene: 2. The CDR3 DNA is TGTGCCAGCAGCCAAGGGACAGGGCACTACGAGCAGTACTTC. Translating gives CASSQGTGHYEQYF.

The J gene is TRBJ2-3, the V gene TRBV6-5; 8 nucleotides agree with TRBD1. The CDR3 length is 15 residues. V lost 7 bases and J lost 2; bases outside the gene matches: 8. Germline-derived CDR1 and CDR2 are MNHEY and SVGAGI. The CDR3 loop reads CASNLGQGDTDTQYF. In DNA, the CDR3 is TGTGCCAGCAACTTAGGACAGGGAGACACAGATACGCAGTATTTT.

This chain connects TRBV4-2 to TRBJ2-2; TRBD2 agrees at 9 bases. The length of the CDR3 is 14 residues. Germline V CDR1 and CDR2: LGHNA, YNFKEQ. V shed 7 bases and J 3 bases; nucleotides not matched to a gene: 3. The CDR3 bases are TGTGCCAGCATGGCTAGCGGGGACACCGGGGAGCTGTTTTTT. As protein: CASMASGDTGELFF.

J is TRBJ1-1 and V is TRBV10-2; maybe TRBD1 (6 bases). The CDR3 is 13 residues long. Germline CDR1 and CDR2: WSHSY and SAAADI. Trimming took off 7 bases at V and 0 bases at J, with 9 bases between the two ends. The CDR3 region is CASTGGLNTEAFF. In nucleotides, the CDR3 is TGCGCCAGCACGGGGGGCTTGAACACTGAAGCTTTCTTT.